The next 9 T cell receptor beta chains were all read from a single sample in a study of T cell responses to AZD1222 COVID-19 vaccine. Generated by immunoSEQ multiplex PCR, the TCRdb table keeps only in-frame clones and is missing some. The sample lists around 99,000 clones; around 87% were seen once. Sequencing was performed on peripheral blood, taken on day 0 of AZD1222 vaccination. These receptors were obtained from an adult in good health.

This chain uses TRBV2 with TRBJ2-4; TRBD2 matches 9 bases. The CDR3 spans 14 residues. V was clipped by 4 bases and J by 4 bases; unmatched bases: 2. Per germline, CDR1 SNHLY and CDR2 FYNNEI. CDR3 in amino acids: CASSVAGGKNIQYF. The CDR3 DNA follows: TGTGCCAGCAGTGTTGCGGGGGGGAAAAACATTCAGTACTTC.

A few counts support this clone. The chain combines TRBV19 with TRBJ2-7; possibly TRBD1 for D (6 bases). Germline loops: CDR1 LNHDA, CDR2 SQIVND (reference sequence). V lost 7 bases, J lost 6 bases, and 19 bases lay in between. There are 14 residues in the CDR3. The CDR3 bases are TGTGCCAGTACAGCGAGAGGGGGTTCTAGCGAGCAGTACTTC. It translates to CASTARGGSSEQYF.

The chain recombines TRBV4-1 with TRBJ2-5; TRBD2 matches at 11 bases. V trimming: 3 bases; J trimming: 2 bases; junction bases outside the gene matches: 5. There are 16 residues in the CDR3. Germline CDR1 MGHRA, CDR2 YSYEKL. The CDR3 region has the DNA TGCGCCAGCAGCCAGCTAGCGGGAGGAACACAAGAGACCCAGTACTTC. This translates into CASSQLAGGTQETQYF.

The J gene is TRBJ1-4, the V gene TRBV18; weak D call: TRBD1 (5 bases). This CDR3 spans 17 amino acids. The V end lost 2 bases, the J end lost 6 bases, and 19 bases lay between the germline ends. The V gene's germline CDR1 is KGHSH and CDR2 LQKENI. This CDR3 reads CASSPGDGRYRDEKLFF. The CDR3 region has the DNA TGTGCCAGCTCACCAGGGGACGGACGTTACCGGGATGAAAAACTGTTTTTT.

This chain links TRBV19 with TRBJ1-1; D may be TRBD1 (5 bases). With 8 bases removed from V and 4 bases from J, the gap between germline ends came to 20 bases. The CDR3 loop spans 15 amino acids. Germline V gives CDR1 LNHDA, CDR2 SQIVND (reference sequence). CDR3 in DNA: TGTGCCAGTTTAGACGGGGGAAGTATCCCCACTGAAGCTTTCTTT. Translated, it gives CASLDGGSIPTEAFF.

The CDR3 bases are TGTGCCAGCTCACCCGAAAACCTGGGGCATCAGCCCCAGCATTTT. Protein sequence: CASSPENLGHQPQHF. The chain joins TRBV18 to TRBJ1-5; D is possibly TRBD1 (5 bases). In germline, CDR1 is KGHSH, CDR2 LQKENI. Trimming took 3 bases from V and 5 from J, leaving 14 bases between them. The CDR3 extends over 15 amino acids.

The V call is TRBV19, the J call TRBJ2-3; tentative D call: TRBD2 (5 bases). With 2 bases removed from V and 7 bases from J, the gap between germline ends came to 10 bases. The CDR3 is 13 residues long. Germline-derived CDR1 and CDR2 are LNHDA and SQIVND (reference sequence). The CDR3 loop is CASSINRDHTQYF. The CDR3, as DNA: TGTGCCAGTAGTATAAACCGGGATCATACGCAGTATTTT.

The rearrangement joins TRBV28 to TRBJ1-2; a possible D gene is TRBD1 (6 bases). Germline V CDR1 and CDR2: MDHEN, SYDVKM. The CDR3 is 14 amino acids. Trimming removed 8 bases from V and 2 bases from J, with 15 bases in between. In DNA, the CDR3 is TGTGCCAGCGCCGGGTCAGGGGCAAACTATGGCTACACCTTC. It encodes CASAGSGANYGYTF.

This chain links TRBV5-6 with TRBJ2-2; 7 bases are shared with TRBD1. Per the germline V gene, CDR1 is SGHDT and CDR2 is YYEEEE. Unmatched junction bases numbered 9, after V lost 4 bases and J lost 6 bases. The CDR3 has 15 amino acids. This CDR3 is CASSDETGIAGELFF. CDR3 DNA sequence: TGTGCCAGCAGCGACGAGACAGGGATTGCCGGGGAGCTGTTTTTT.